This T cell receptor beta chain was retrieved from a study of blood T cell repertoires in COVID-19. Overall study: There were acute and convalescent COVID-19 samples, and they came from the United States, Italy and Spain. The cDNA or gDNA used as material had been derived from T cells, B-cell-depleted T cells, or PBMCs.

Per the original data handling: Reference gene primers were amplified, and this amplification served to estimate nucleated cell counts. Sequencing used immunoSEQ multiplex PCR; TCRdb keeps in-frame clones, though not all of them. Clonal size and the V and J genes are those of that table, whereas D and trimming came from the DNA. The table lists roughly 120,000 clones, less than 80% of them singletons, with 2% to 3% in the top ten. V gave up 1 base and J gave up 12 bases; unmatched junction bases: 6. This CDR3 is built from 12 residues. The chain couples TRBV12-3 or TRBV12-4 to TRBJ2-7; the match to TRBD1 covers 7 bases. This TCR was recovered from a man in his forties or fifties with acute or convalescent COVID-19. The sequencing input was peripheral blood. The CDR3 coding sequence is TGTGCCAGCAGTTTAGGCTGGGACAGCCGGTACTTC. This gives the protein CASSLGWDSRYF.